Given below is one T cell receptor beta chain in context. This receptor's antigen is unknown. Per-nucleotide qualities are absent, and no much larger clonotype sits a single base away. Reading the label with the study, this specimen's time point is: pretreatment peripheral blood. A cohort of 25 to 30 patients with locally advanced or metastatic urothelial carcinoma, treated at Memorial Sloan Kettering on a trial protocol, was included. Peripheral blood mononuclear cells were collected pretreatment and during treatment, with between 1 and 8 total time points obtained per patient. The Qiagen DNeasy Blood extraction kit was used to purify genomic DNA from total PBMCs and tumor samples. PBMCs were collected pretreatment and during treatment and were isolated and stored as previously described. The entry originates in a study of PD-L1 blockade in urothelial cancer (dated by TCRdb to between 2016 and 2019). Regarding the research as a whole: Therapy was started in the mid-2010s for all patients, and atezolizumab 1,200 mg was administered intravenously every 3 weeks. Twenty-five of 29 patients were males with bladder-origin urothelial cancer, and about 65% of the 29 reported a prior smoking history. An ECOG performance status of 0 or 1 was recorded for the patients, and 0 to 3 prior chemotherapy regimens had been received by the patients. Blood samples were analyzed at two time points: 3 weeks after treatment start (second dose) and 6 weeks after treatment start. A median of about 140,000 T cells and roughly 80,000 unique TCRs was obtained from blood samples, and a median clonality of 0.080 was observed. Somatic, immune and clinical correlates of response to PD-L1 blockade with atezolizumab in urothelial cancer were the focus of an exploratory multi-omic analysis. Pretreatment tumor samples, along with matched peripheral blood serially collected before and after atezolizumab treatment, were subjected to TCR sequencing. Durable clinical benefit meant progression-free survival longer than 6 months, and TCR features were also tested against progression-free and overall survival. In the same patients, pretreatment tumors underwent whole exome sequencing and RNA sequencing in addition to TCR sequencing. Durable clinical benefit was achieved by nine patients and was not achieved by 20 patients. Pretreatment blood TCR-seq was available for twenty-nine patients, at least one posttreatment blood collection was obtained for around 25 patients, and tumor TCR-seq was available for around 25 patients.

General study outcomes and caveats: A pretreatment peripheral blood TCR clonality below the median was linked to improved progression-free and overall survival. Because the sample size was small (n ≈ 29) and many of the analyses were exploratory, the results are meant to be hypothesis-generating. Among patients with durable benefit, tumor-associated TCR clones showed greater expansion in peripheral blood 3 weeks after treatment started (n ≈ 20, p = 0.022).

The germline V gene encodes CDR1 SNHLY and CDR2 FYNNEI. CDR3 length: 13 amino acids, cysteine to phenylalanine. The retained sequence is limited to the CDR3, 39 bases, with the frame set at the first base. V gives up 4 bases and J gives up 4 bases, and the segment between their germline ends measures 10 bases. Each PCR received spiked-in synthetic TCR analog templates so that absolute template abundance could be estimated from read counts. Using the immunoSEQ assay, TCRbeta CDR3 regions were amplified from genomic DNA with bias-controlled V and J gene primers. Rearranged TCRbeta segments were sequenced at approximately 20X coverage. The paper's data handling went like this. Clustering was used to correct sequencing errors, and CDR3s were annotated against IMGT to assign V, D and J genes. Downstream analyses used only productive TCRbeta rearrangements and left out out-of-frame or stop-codon sequences. To compute clonality, Shannon entropy was normalized by the log of the number of unique productive sequences and then subtracted from one. Clones differing between time points or between blood and tumor were identified by Fisher's exact test with Benjamini-Hochberg correction at adjusted p below 0.01. TCRdb stores this immuneACCESS table with in-frame sequences only. Part of the clones is absent; in the studies checked, under half of the shortfall reflects unresolved V genes, and no reason is known for the rest. V, J and clone size are taken as reported in that table, and D and trimming were inferred from the DNA itself. In all, the sample holds about 47,000 clones, and around 86% of those were seen once. Clones ranked in the top ten supply around 1.5% of the sample.

Sequences were derived from PBMCs, sampled around atezolizumab (anti-PD-L1) treatment. The receptor comes from a man aged 50-59 years with urothelial cancer. In this chain, TRBV2 is recombined with TRBJ1-1, with the D gene uncertain. The DNA is as follows: TGTGCCAGCAGTGCCTACGGAGCCACTGAAGCTTTCTTT. Translated, this gives CASSAYGATEAFF.